What follows are 20 T cell receptor beta chains derived from one specimen sequenced in a study of technical replicates of blood from several donors. Using immunoSEQ multiplex PCR, the repertoire was profiled, and TCRdb retains in-frame clones only, with some absent. The sample carries roughly 80,000 clones, around 91% recorded once. The sample consisted of T cells isolated from PBMCs. All receptors come from a human donor in good health.

V usage is TRBV13 and J usage is TRBJ2-1, with TRBD2 matching over 8 bases. Germline CDR1 reads PRHDT; CDR2 reads FYEKMQ (reference sequence). There are 14 residues in the CDR3. Trimming took 3 bases from V and 12 from J; bases not matched to a gene: 10. CDR3 DNA: TGTGCCAGCAGCTTGCCAGCGGGAGCTACTGGGCAGTTCTTC. It specifies CASSLPAGATGQFF.

This chain joins TRBV29-1 and TRBJ2-7; the D is unclear. Between the trimmed V and J ends, which lost 4 bases and 5 bases, there was a span of 9 bases. The length of the CDR3 is 11 residues. CDR1 is SQVTM and CDR2 is ANQGSEA in the germline V gene. The CDR3 protein is CSVGSADEQYF. CDR3 nucleotide sequence: TGCAGCGTTGGTTCGGCGGACGAGCAGTACTTC.

The chain is built from TRBV6-5 and TRBJ2-1; TRBD2 aligns across 8 bases. Germline trimming cut 4 bases from V and 4 bases from J; bases unmatched to any gene: 3. Germline CDR1 and CDR2: MNHEY and SVGAGI. The CDR3 is 14 amino acids. Here the CDR3 DNA reads TGTGCCAGCAGTTTCACTAGCGGTTACAATGAGCAGTTCTTC. Translating it yields CASSFTSGYNEQFF.

V gene TRBV4-1 combines with J gene TRBJ1-4; TRBD1 might be the D (6 bases). Germline-derived CDR1 and CDR2 are MGHRA and YSYEKL. Trimming pared 1 base from V and 7 bases from J, leaving 16 bases between. This CDR3 comprises 16 residues. The CDR3 nucleotides are TGCGCCAGCAGCCAAGTAGGGGGTCTGGTGGGTGAAAAACTGTTTTTT. It specifies CASSQVGGLVGEKLFF.

This chain links TRBV7-3 with TRBJ2-1; no reliable D call. V shed 0 bases and J shed 4 bases, with 10 bases lying between them. CDR3 length: 15 amino acids. Germline lookup yields CDR1 SGHTA and CDR2 FQGTGA. Here the CDR3 DNA reads TGTGCCAGCAGCTTAACGTCTCACTTTTACAATGAGCAGTTCTTC. Encoded protein: CASSLTSHFYNEQFF.

The rearrangement links TRBV19 to TRBJ2-7; TRBD2 aligns across 7 bases. The CDR3 spans 12 residues. The germline gives CDR1 LNHDA, CDR2 SQIVND (reference sequence). V shed 4 bases and J 6 bases; nucleotides not matched to a gene: 3. The CDR3 nucleotides are TGTGCCAGTAGTAAAGGGACTACCGAGCAGTACTTC. Protein product: CASSKGTTEQYF.

The chain carries TRBV4-1 and TRBJ1-1, with TRBD1 as a possible D gene (5 bases). Trimming removed 3 bases from V and 6 bases from J, with 17 bases in between. CDR1 is MGHRA, CDR2 YSYEKL, per germline. This CDR3 has 15 amino acids. Written as DNA, the CDR3 is TGCGCCAGCAGCCAGGTCTTGACAGCTGCCTCTGAAGCTTTCTTT. Protein: CASSQVLTAASEAFF.

CDR3: CASSALAGSTDTQYF. In nucleotides, the CDR3 is TGTGCCAGCAGTGCACTAGCGGGGAGCACAGATACGCAGTATTTT. The rearrangement joins TRBV2 to TRBJ2-3, with TRBD2 identical over 10 bases. The junction had 1 base not matched to a gene; V was cut back by 4 bases and J by 0 bases. The CDR3 has 15 residues. Germline lookup yields CDR1 SNHLY and CDR2 FYNNEI. The full variable domain, with the rest looked up from reference TRBV2 and TRBJ2-3, is EPEVTQTPSHQVTQMGQEVILRCVPISNHLYFYWYRQILGQKVEFLVSFYNNEISEKSEIFDDQFSVERPDGSNFTLKIRSTKLEDSAMYFCASSALAGSTDTQYFGPGTRLTVL.

The chain employs TRBV15 and TRBJ2-5; 9 nucleotides agree with TRBD2. Germline V gene sequence: CDR1 LNHNV, CDR2 YYDKDF (reference sequence). Unmatched junction bases numbered 14, after V lost 5 bases and J lost 7 bases. The CDR3 runs to 16 residues. The CDR3 is CATSGGLALSLGTQYF. Written as DNA, the CDR3 is TGTGCCACCAGCGGGGGACTAGCCCTATCTTTAGGGACCCAGTACTTC. Using reference TRBV15 and TRBJ2-5 for the parts outside the CDR3, the full variable domain is DAMVIQNPRYQVTQFGKPVTLSCSQTLNHNVMYWYQQKSSQAPKLLFHYYDKDFNNEADTPDNFQSRRPNTSFCFLDIRSPGLGDTAMYLCATSGGLALSLGTQYFGPGTRLLVL.

V is TRBV7-9 and J is TRBJ1-1; TRBD1 might be the D (5 bases). Trimming pared 1 base from V and 2 bases from J, leaving 14 bases between. The CDR3 is 16 residues long. From germline, CDR1 is SEHNR and CDR2 FQNEAQ (reference sequence). The CDR3 region is CASSLGQTEYNTEAFF. DNA for the CDR3: TGTGCCAGCAGCTTAGGACAGACAGAGTATAACACTGAAGCTTTCTTT. Combining the CDR3 with reference TRBV7-9 and TRBJ1-1 gives the whole variable domain DTGVSQNPRHKITKRGQNVTFRCDPISEHNRLYWYRQTLGQGPEFLTYFQNEAQLEKSRLLSDRFSAERPKGSFSTLEIQRTEQGDSAMYLCASSLGQTEYNTEAFFGQGTRLTVV.

Only one count was recorded for this clone. J is TRBJ2-7 and V is TRBV19, with D tentatively TRBD1 (6 bases). Trimming cost V 1 base and J 1 base, with 8 bases left between them. The CDR3 sequence is 14 residues long. Germline V gene lookup returns CDR1 LNHDA and CDR2 SQIVND (reference sequence). The CDR3 protein is CASSIGQVSYEQYF. The CDR3 nucleotides read TGTGCCAGTAGTATAGGACAGGTATCCTACGAGCAGTACTTC.

J is TRBJ2-7 and V is TRBV7-9; 8 bases agree with TRBD1. CDR1 and CDR2 from the germline V gene are SEHNR and FQNEAQ (reference sequence). The CDR3 extends over 12 amino acids. With V trimmed by 11 bases and J by 1 base, 4 bases remained unmatched. CDR3 region: CAGGQASYEQYF. In DNA form, the CDR3 reads TGTGCCGGGGGACAGGCGTCCTACGAGCAGTACTTC.

The CDR3 is CANPRVSTEAFF. In DNA form, the CDR3 reads TGTGCCAACCCCAGGGTTAGCACTGAAGCTTTCTTT. The V gene is TRBV19, the J gene TRBJ1-1, with D possibly TRBD1 on 5 matching bases. Germline V gene data show CDR1 as LNHDA and CDR2 as SQIVND (reference sequence). This CDR3 contains 12 residues. The V gene lost 10 bases and the J gene lost 4 bases, with 13 bases spanning the gap.

V gene TRBV7-9 combines with J gene TRBJ2-1; no reliable D call. The CDR3 contains 15 residues. Germline V gene data show CDR1 as SEHNR and CDR2 as FQNEAQ (reference sequence). The ends were cut back, 5 bases at V and 4 bases at J, with 15 bases in the middle. The CDR3 is CASSLKGDWYNEQFF. Here the CDR3 DNA reads TGTGCCAGCAGCCTTAAAGGAGACTGGTACAATGAGCAGTTCTTC. The full variable domain, its missing parts supplied by reference TRBV7-9 and TRBJ2-1, is DTGVSQNPRHKITKRGQNVTFRCDPISEHNRLYWYRQTLGQGPEFLTYFQNEAQLEKSRLLSDRFSAERPKGSFSTLEIQRTEQGDSAMYLCASSLKGDWYNEQFFGPGTRLTVL.

The CDR3 loop is CASSYIIAGVSYEQYF. DNA for the CDR3: TGTGCCAGCAGTTATATAATAGCGGGAGTAAGCTACGAGCAGTACTTC. This sequence joins TRBV6-4 and TRBJ2-7, with 9 positions matching TRBD2. Unmatched junction bases numbered 11, after V lost 5 bases and J lost 3 bases. Germline V gene lookup returns CDR1 MRHNA and CDR2 SNTAGT. This CDR3 has 16 amino acids.

The chain recombines TRBV19 with TRBJ2-1; 7 positions match TRBD2. Trimming at V came to 1 base and at J to 5 bases, leaving 2 bases not matched to a gene. The CDR3 has 14 amino acids. The germline gives CDR1 LNHDA, CDR2 SQIVND (reference sequence). CDR3 coding DNA: TGTGCCAGTAGTATAGGACTAGCAGACAATGAGCAGTTCTTC. Protein: CASSIGLADNEQFF. Full variable domain (remainder filled in from reference TRBV19 and TRBJ2-1): DGGITQSPKYLFRKEGQNVTLSCEQNLNHDAMYWYRQDPGQGLRLIYYSQIVNDFQKGDIAEGYSVSREKKESFPLTVTSAQKNPTAFYLCASSIGLADNEQFFGPGTRLTVL.

The chain links TRBV9 to TRBJ2-3; 7 bases match TRBD2. The V and J ends lost 0 bases and 6 bases, in that order; junction bases with no gene match: 10. This CDR3 has 16 residues. Germline CDR1 is SGDLS and CDR2 is YYNGEE. The CDR3 DNA sequence: TGTGCCAGCAGCGTAGAGGGCGGGAGCCCCTTGGATACGCAGTATTTT. It translates to CASSVEGGSPLDTQYF. Supplemented by reference TRBV9 and TRBJ2-3, the full variable domain reads DSGVTQTPKHLITATGQRVTLRCSPRSGDLSVYWYQQSLDQGLQFLIQYYNGEERAKGNILERFSAQQFPDLHSELNLSSLELGDSALYFCASSVEGGSPLDTQYFGPGTRLTVL.

The chain joins TRBV10-3 to TRBJ2-1, with 13 bases that match TRBD2. Germline V CDR1 and CDR2: ENHRY, SYGVKD. The CDR3 is 14 residues long. Trimming removed 6 bases from V and 7 bases from J; junction bases left unmatched: 3. Here the CDR3 DNA reads TGTGCCATCAGGCCGGGACTAGCGGGAAATGAGCAGTTCTTC. It is translated as CAIRPGLAGNEQFF.

The chain uses TRBV30 and TRBJ1-6; D is unresolved. V lost 2 bases to trimming and J lost 7 bases, with 15 bases between them. Per germline, CDR1 GTSNPN and CDR2 SVGIG (reference sequence). CDR3 size: 15 residues. The CDR3 region is CAWSNGPGKNSPLHF. The CDR3 region has the DNA TGTGCCTGGAGTAATGGGCCAGGCAAGAATTCACCCCTCCACTTT.

The chain carries TRBV9 and TRBJ2-1, with TRBD1 identical over 8 bases. After removal of 5 bases from V and 9 bases from J, the junction contained 4 bases not matched to a gene. Germline loops: CDR1 SGDLS, CDR2 YYNGEE. CDR3 length: 12 residues. In DNA form, the CDR3 reads TGTGCCAGCAGTGGAACAGGGGGTGAGCAGTTCTTC. The encoded protein is CASSGTGGEQFF.